What follows describes a single T cell receptor (beta chain). Its antigen is undetermined. Genomic DNA of each subset was evenly split across several immunoSEQ plates. Only in-frame clones appear in the TCRdb table, and some are missing; sequencing was by immunoSEQ multiplex PCR. The sample has a few hundred thousand clones, 95% to 98% seen once. The ends were cut back, 5 bases at V and 1 base at J, with 8 bases in the middle. The germline gives CDR1 MRHNA, CDR2 SNTAGT. This CDR3 region has 14 residues. This sample was included in a study of shared clonotypes between healthy human individuals. The study's findings and limits: Across subsets, estimated richness was generally greater for naive than for memory populations.

The sequenced sample was naive CD4+ T cells sorted from blood. Subset in this sample: CD45RA+ positively selected. The chain carries TRBV6-4 and TRBJ2-2; D might be TRBD1 (5 bases). The clonotype originates from a woman in her twenties or thirties in good health. CDR3: CASSFQGNTGELFF. The CDR3 region has the DNA TGTGCCAGCAGTTTTCAGGGGAACACCGGGGAGCTGTTTTTT.